Shown below are 30 T cell receptor beta chains from a single sample sequenced in a study of pediatric ulcerative colitis. Sequenced by immunoSEQ multiplex PCR; TCRdb stores in-frame clones only, minus some. The data show tens of thousands of clones, around 87% seen once. The specimen was blood. Receptors were obtained from a boy under 18 who was a control in a study of pediatric ulcerative colitis.

J is TRBJ1-6 and V is TRBV27, with no clear D. Trimming left V 6 bases short and J 0 bases short, with 12 bases between. The CDR3 is 16 residues long. Germline V CDR1 and CDR2: MNHEY, SMNVEV (reference sequence). DNA for the CDR3: TGTGCCAGCAGAGATACCCGGATCTCCTATAATTCACCCCTCCACTTT. This translates into CASRDTRISYNSPLHF.

The gene calls are TRBV5-8 and TRBJ2-4, with D hard to call. This CDR3 contains 12 residues. Trimming removed 2 bases from V and 13 bases from J, with 13 bases in between. Per germline, CDR1 SGHTS and CDR2 YDEGEE. The CDR3: CASSFGSQGQYF. The DNA for the CDR3 is TGTGCCAGCAGCTTCGGCAGTCAAGGCCAGTACTTC.

This clone was observed a few times. CDR3 sequence reads: CASSESWTGADYGYTF. CDR3 sequence (DNA): TGTGCCAGCAGTGAGAGTTGGACAGGGGCAGACTATGGCTACACCTTC. V and J are TRBV6-4 and TRBJ1-2, with 9 bases identical to TRBD1. The CDR3 loop spans 16 amino acids. Germline V gives CDR1 MRHNA, CDR2 SNTAGT. V lost 3 bases to trimming and J lost 3 bases; unmatched junction nucleotides: 8.

V usage is TRBV9 and J usage is TRBJ2-7; D gene uncertain. The CDR3 runs to 12 residues. Trimming removed 3 bases at V and 12 bases at J, with 16 bases between. Germline-derived CDR1 and CDR2 are SGDLS and YYNGEE. CDR3: CASSAIPGRPYF. In DNA, the CDR3 is TGTGCCAGCAGCGCAATCCCGGGTAGACCGTACTTC.

This chain joins TRBV10-2 and TRBJ2-7; D ambiguous. Germline V lookup: CDR1 WSHSY, CDR2 SAAADI. The CDR3 is 14 amino acids. Trimming stripped 7 bases from V and 0 bases from J, with 13 bases between. The CDR3 nucleotides are TGCGCCAGCATTCCTGGACGGTCCTCCTACGAGCAGTACTTC. It yields the protein CASIPGRSSYEQYF.

The chain combines TRBV30 with TRBJ1-2, with 9 bases fitting TRBD1. The CDR3 sequence is 14 residues long. Germline V CDR1 and CDR2: GTSNPN, SVGIG (reference sequence). Trimming at V came to 0 bases and at J to 5 bases, leaving 4 bases not matched to a gene. CDR3 bases: TGTGCCTGGAGTGTCCTGGGACAGGGATATGGCTACACCTTC. It codes for CAWSVLGQGYGYTF.

CDR3 amino acids: CASSFGQWGNNQPQHF. CDR3 in DNA: TGTGCCAGCAGCTTTGGACAGTGGGGTAACAATCAGCCCCAGCATTTT. The rearrangement links TRBV7-9 to TRBJ1-5; possibly TRBD1 for D (6 bases). Per the germline V gene, CDR1 is SEHNR and CDR2 is FQNEAQ (reference sequence). CDR3 length: 16 amino acids. V lost 3 bases, J lost 3 bases, and 15 bases lay in between.

J is TRBJ1-2 and V is TRBV6-5; D possibly corresponds to TRBD1 (5 bases). The CDR3 length is 13 residues. Germline V lookup: CDR1 MNHEY, CDR2 SVGAGI. V lost 7 bases to trimming and J lost 2 bases, with 11 bases between them. The CDR3 coding sequence is TGTGCCAGCACTCCAGGGCTAAACTATGGCTACACCTTC. It yields the protein CASTPGLNYGYTF.

The chain has TRBV27 and TRBJ2-5; 7 positions agree with TRBD1. With V trimmed by 6 bases and J by 5 bases, 12 bases remained unmatched. The CDR3 has 15 residues. CDR1 and CDR2 from the germline V gene are MNHEY and SMNVEV (reference sequence). CDR3 nucleotides: TGTGCCAGCAGCCGACAGGGTCCCCAAATTGAGACCCAGTACTTC. It codes for CASSRQGPQIETQYF.

The J gene is TRBJ2-7, the V gene TRBV10-2; D possibly corresponds to TRBD1 (6 bases). The V gene's germline CDR1 is WSHSY and CDR2 SAAADI. The CDR3 covers 17 residues. The V gene lost 0 bases and the J gene lost 1 base, with 16 bases spanning the gap. The CDR3 nucleotides read TGCGCCAGCAGTGAGTCCAGACAGGTCCTAGGGTCCTACGAGCAGTACTTC. Protein: CASSESRQVLGSYEQYF.

The chain carries TRBV5-4 and TRBJ2-1; no reliable D call. CDR1 is SGHNT and CDR2 is YYREEE in the germline V gene (reference sequence). The CDR3 is 11 amino acids. V was cut by 4 bases and J by 13 bases, with 12 bases left in between. The CDR3 bases are TGTGCCAGCAGCCGTTCCGGAAGACAGTTCTTC. It encodes CASSRSGRQFF.

This chain links TRBV25-1 with TRBJ1-4; D is perhaps TRBD1 (5 bases). The CDR3 has 12 amino acids. Germline-derived CDR1 and CDR2 are MGHDK and SYGVNS. DNA for the CDR3: TGTGGAAGGGGTGATTGGGATGAAAAACTGTTTTTT. Protein product: CGRGDWDEKLFF.

This chain connects TRBV5-4 to TRBJ2-6; D not certain. The CDR3 is 17 residues long. The germline CDR1 and CDR2 sequences are SGHNT and YYREEE (reference sequence). Trimming left V 2 bases short and J 0 bases short, with 12 bases between. CDR3 protein: CASSLSRSGSGANVLTF. The CDR3 nucleotides are TGTGCCAGCAGCTTATCTAGGTCGGGCTCTGGGGCCAACGTCCTGACTTTC.

The V and J genes are TRBV2 and TRBJ2-3; D might be TRBD1 (5 bases). V was pared by 2 bases and J by 0 bases, with 9 bases between. Germline CDR1 SNHLY, CDR2 FYNNEI. This CDR3 has 15 amino acids. The CDR3 DNA reads TGTGCCAGCAGTGAACAGGGTATAAGCACAGATACGCAGTATTTT. Amino acids: CASSEQGISTDTQYF.

V usage is TRBV18 and J usage is TRBJ1-1; maybe TRBD1 (5 bases). The germline V and J ends were trimmed by 2 bases and 3 bases, with 13 bases remaining between them. This CDR3 is 15 amino acids long. Per germline, CDR1 KGHSH and CDR2 LQKENI. CDR3 amino acids: CASSPWEGDDTEAFF. DNA of the CDR3: TGTGCCAGCTCACCATGGGAAGGGGATGACACTGAAGCTTTCTTT.

The genes are TRBV5-4 and TRBJ2-5; perhaps TRBD2 as D (6 bases). CDR1 and CDR2 from the germline V gene are SGHNT and YYREEE (reference sequence). The V gene lost 0 bases and the J gene lost 2 bases, with 11 bases spanning the gap. The CDR3 has 15 residues. Here the CDR3 reads CASSLEISGQETQYF. The CDR3 coding sequence is TGTGCCAGCAGCTTGGAAATTAGCGGACAAGAGACCCAGTACTTC.

The V call is TRBV2, the J call TRBJ1-1; D uncertain. V lost 0 bases, J lost 1 base, and 9 bases lay in between. This CDR3 comprises 15 residues. CDR1 SNHLY and CDR2 FYNNEI come from the germline V gene. The CDR3 region has the DNA TGTGCCAGCAGTGAAGCGCTGATAAAGAACACTGAAGCTTTCTTT. This codes for CASSEALIKNTEAFF.

The chain couples TRBV4-2 to TRBJ1-2; 12 positions agree with TRBD1. The CDR3 spans 17 residues. With V trimmed by 0 bases and J by 3 bases, 5 bases remained unmatched. The germline CDR1 and CDR2 sequences are LGHNA and YNFKEQ. CDR3 nucleotides: TGTGCCAGCAGCCAAGAAATGGGACAGGGGGCTTACTATGGCTACACCTTC. This sequence encodes CASSQEMGQGAYYGYTF.

This sequence joins TRBV9 and TRBJ1-3; D ambiguous. In germline, CDR1 is SGDLS, CDR2 YYNGEE. This CDR3 region has 13 residues. V was shortened by 0 bases and J by 7 bases, with 8 bases between the two germline ends. The CDR3 here is CASSVEEPNTIYF. The CDR3 nucleotides are TGTGCCAGCAGCGTAGAAGAACCCAACACCATATATTTT.

This chain joins TRBV18 and TRBJ1-1, with D perhaps matching TRBD1 (5 bases). The germline CDR1 and CDR2 sequences are KGHSH and LQKENI. CDR3 length: 17 residues. Trimming shortened V by 5 bases and J by 3 bases, and 22 bases separated the two germline ends. The DNA of the CDR3 is TGTGCCAGCTCAATGAACAGTTGGGGCGTCGCGGACACTGAAGCTTTCTTT. Amino acid sequence: CASSMNSWGVADTEAFF.

This chain joins TRBV11-2 and TRBJ1-2; 8 bases align to TRBD1. CDR3 length: 14 amino acids. The V and J ends lost 0 bases and 6 bases, in that order; junction bases with no gene match: 3. CDR1 is SGHAT, CDR2 FQNNGV, per germline. As DNA, the CDR3 is TGTGCCAGCAGCTTAGACAGGGGGCCGGATGGCTACACCTTC. It yields the protein CASSLDRGPDGYTF.

CDR3 nucleotide sequence: TGTGCCAGCAGCTTCCCGGGACAGGGAAACGAGCAGTACTTC. It specifies CASSFPGQGNEQYF. The rearrangement joins TRBV5-7 to TRBJ2-7, with 9 nucleotides matching TRBD1. TRBV5-7 falls under the ORF class, with uncertain function. The V segment lost 2 bases and the J segment 5 bases; nucleotides outside the gene matches: 5. The CDR3 has 14 residues.

The J gene is TRBJ1-1, the V gene TRBV5-1; D remains ambiguous. CDR1 SGHRS and CDR2 YFSETQ come from the germline V gene. V dropped 6 bases and J dropped 10 bases, with 10 bases sitting between them. The CDR3 totals 10 residues. The CDR3 coding sequence is TGCGCCAGCACCCTTTTGGTAGCTTTCTTT. Translated, it gives CASTLLVAFF.

The chain is built from TRBV7-2 and TRBJ1-1; D gene uncertain. Germline V gene lookup returns CDR1 SGHTA and CDR2 FQGNSA. This CDR3 contains 14 residues. Trimming took 0 bases from V and 4 from J, leaving 9 bases between them. The CDR3 DNA reads TGTGCCAGCAGCTTAGCGCTTTCGAGCACTGAAGCTTTCTTT. Residues: CASSLALSSTEAFF.

This rearrangement joins TRBV25-1 to TRBJ2-7, with D possibly being TRBD1 or TRBD2 (5 bases each). The CDR3 totals 16 residues. Trimming pared 2 bases from V and 0 bases from J, leaving 14 bases between. The V gene's germline CDR1 is MGHDK and CDR2 SYGVNS. Here the CDR3 reads CASSEDGGYSSYEQYF. The DNA for the CDR3 is TGTGCCAGCAGTGAAGATGGGGGTTATTCCTCCTACGAGCAGTACTTC.

This chain joins TRBV6-6 and TRBJ2-5, with D perhaps TRBD1 (6 bases). Germline CDR1 MNHNY, CDR2 SVGAGI (reference sequence). Between the trimmed V and J ends, which lost 9 bases and 0 bases, there was a span of 11 bases. The CDR3 spans 13 residues. CDR3 loop: CASLRDNQETQYF. Written as DNA, the CDR3 is TGTGCCAGTCTCCGGGACAACCAAGAGACCCAGTACTTC.

The rearrangement links TRBV27 to TRBJ2-5; 8 bases map to TRBD2. The germline V gene encodes CDR1 MNHEY and CDR2 SMNVEV (reference sequence). The V and J ends lost 4 bases and 2 bases, in that order; junction bases with no gene match: 6. The CDR3 extends over 15 amino acids. The CDR3 DNA reads TGTGCCAGCAGTTCAGCTGTAGCGGGGCAAGAGACCCAGTACTTC. This translates into CASSSAVAGQETQYF.

The CDR3 DNA reads TGTGCCAGCAGTGAACGAGCAGGGGGTGGCTCACCCCTCCACTTT. Translation gives CASSERAGGGSPLHF. The rearrangement links TRBV25-1 to TRBJ1-6, with 7 positions matching TRBD1. Germline trimming cut 2 bases from V and 10 bases from J; bases unmatched to any gene: 8. CDR1 is MGHDK and CDR2 is SYGVNS in the germline V gene. This CDR3 region has 15 residues. Combining the CDR3 with reference TRBV25-1 and TRBJ1-6 gives the whole variable domain EADIYQTPRYLVIGTGKKITLECSQTMGHDKMYWYQQDPGMELHLIHYSYGVNSTEKGDLSSESTVSRIRTEHFPLTLESARPSHTSQYLCASSERAGGGSPLHFGNGTRLTVT.

DNA for the CDR3: TGTGCCATCGGGATCGATAGCAATCAGCCCCAGCATTTT. Translated, it gives CAIGIDSNQPQHF. The genes are TRBV10-3 and TRBJ1-5; D not resolved. CDR1 and CDR2 from the germline V gene are ENHRY and SYGVKD. CDR3 size: 13 residues. With 8 bases removed from V and 0 bases from J, the gap between germline ends came to 8 bases.

The chain couples TRBV25-1 to TRBJ1-4, with TRBD1 as a possible D gene (5 bases). V dropped 5 bases and J dropped 6 bases, with 19 bases sitting between them. Germline CDR1 reads MGHDK; CDR2 reads SYGVNS. The CDR3 covers 16 residues. In nucleotides, the CDR3 is TGTGCCAGCAGTACCGGGACCCCGGTCGGGTATGAAAAACTGTTTTTT. Translation: CASSTGTPVGYEKLFF.